Sequencing of this T cell receptor (beta chain) was carried out in a study of T cells in Graves' hyperthyroidism and ophthalmopathy. Overall study findings and caveats: Stable hyperthyroidism and ophthalmopathy were separated using 13 V-J signatures.

Researchers took RNA transcripts and amplified the TCR beta CDR3 regions from them. TCR CDR3 underwent first-round RT-PCR with the HTBI primer set. Each CDR3 protein is one row after TCRdb ran MiXCR on the multiplex PCR reads. Here the sample spans about 320,000 distinct CDR3 sequences, roughly 15% being singletons. Germline V gives CDR1 MNHNS, CDR2 SASEGT. This CDR3 spans 14 amino acids. The V segment lost 6 bases and the J segment 7 bases; nucleotides outside the gene matches: 9. Source material for PBMCs was about 10 ml fresh peripheral blood. This clonotype was found many times. Its antigen is unknown.

The TCR originated in a man aged 25-45 years with Graves' hyperthyroidism. This sequence joins TRBV6-1 and TRBJ2-1; 7 bases fit TRBD2. Sample: blood. The CDR3 DNA reads TGTGCCAGCAGACCCCGGGAGGCACTGAATGAGCAGTTCTTC. Protein sequence: CASRPREALNEQFF.